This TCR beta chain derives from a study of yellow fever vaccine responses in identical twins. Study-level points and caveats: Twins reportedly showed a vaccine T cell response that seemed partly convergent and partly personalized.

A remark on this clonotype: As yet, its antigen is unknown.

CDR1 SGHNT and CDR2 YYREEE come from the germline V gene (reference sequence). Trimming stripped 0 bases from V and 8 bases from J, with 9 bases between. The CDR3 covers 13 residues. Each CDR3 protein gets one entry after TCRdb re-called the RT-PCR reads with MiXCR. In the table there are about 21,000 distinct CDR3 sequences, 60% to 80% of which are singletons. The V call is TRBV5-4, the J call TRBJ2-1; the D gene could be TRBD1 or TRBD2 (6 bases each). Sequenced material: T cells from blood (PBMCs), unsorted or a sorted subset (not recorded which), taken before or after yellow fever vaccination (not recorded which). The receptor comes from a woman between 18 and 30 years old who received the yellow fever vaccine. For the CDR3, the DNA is TGTGCCAGCAGCTTGGATCGGGGGCATGAGCAGTTCTTC. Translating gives CASSLDRGHEQFF. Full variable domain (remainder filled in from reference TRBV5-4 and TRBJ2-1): ETGVTQSPTHLIKTRGQQVTLRCSSQSGHNTVSWYQQALGQGPQFIFQYYREEENGRGNFPPRFSGLQFPNYSSELNVNALELDDSALYLCASSLDRGHEQFFGPGTRLTVL.